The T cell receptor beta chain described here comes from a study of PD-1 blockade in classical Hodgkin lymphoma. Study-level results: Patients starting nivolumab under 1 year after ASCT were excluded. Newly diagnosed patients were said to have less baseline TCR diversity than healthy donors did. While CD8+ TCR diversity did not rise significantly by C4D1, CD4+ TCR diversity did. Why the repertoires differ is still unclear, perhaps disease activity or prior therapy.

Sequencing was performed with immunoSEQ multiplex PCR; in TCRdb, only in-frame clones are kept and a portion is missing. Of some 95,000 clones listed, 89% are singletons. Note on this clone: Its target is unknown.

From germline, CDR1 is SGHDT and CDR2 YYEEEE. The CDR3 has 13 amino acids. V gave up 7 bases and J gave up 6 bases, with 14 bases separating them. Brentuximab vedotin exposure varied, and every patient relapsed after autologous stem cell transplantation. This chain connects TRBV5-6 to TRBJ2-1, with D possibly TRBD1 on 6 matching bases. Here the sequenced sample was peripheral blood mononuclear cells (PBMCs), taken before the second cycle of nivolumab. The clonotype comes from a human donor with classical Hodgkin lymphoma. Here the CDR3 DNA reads TGTGCCAGCCTAAGGACAGATTTCAATGAGCAGTTCTTC. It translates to CASLRTDFNEQFF.